This TCR beta chain was profiled in a study of blood T cell repertoires in COVID-19. Study information: Samples representing acute and convalescent COVID-19 were sourced from the United States, Italy and Spain. T cells, B-cell-depleted T cells, or PBMCs provided the cDNA or gDNA that served as material.

V was cut by 0 bases and J by 2 bases, with 5 bases left in between. The CDR3 is 14 amino acids. Germline V gene lookup returns CDR1 LGHNA and CDR2 YSLEER. Original handling: Quantification of nucleated cells was approximated via reference gene primer amplification. Profiled with immunoSEQ multiplex PCR; TCRdb holds only in-frame clones, not every one. That table supplies the V and J calls and clone size; D and trimming were determined from the DNA. The sample holds 150,000 to 200,000 clones, 85% seen once. The V gene is TRBV4-3, the J gene TRBJ1-5; D might be TRBD1 (5 bases). The sequenced material came from peripheral blood. The source is a human donor with acute or convalescent COVID-19. The donor label of this sample is uncertain. The CDR3 is CASSQETGNQPQHF. The CDR3 DNA follows: TGCGCCAGCAGCCAAGAGACAGGCAATCAGCCCCAGCATTTT.